These T cell receptor beta chains were read from a single sample in a study of T cell responses to AZD1222 COVID-19 vaccine. The assay was immunoSEQ multiplex PCR, and TCRdb's table has in-frame clones only and misses some. The repertoire has 100,000 to 110,000 clones, about nine tenths of them found once; the top ten carry more than 1.5%. Source: peripheral blood, taken on day 0 of AZD1222 vaccination. Every receptor here comes from an adult in good health. CDR3s include the opening cysteine and the closing phenylalanine or tryptophan. A D gene is named only where the DNA matches it firmly. Expanded clones are given a class, and other clones once, few, many or no size at all.

J	V	size	D	CDR3	DNA
TRBJ2-1	TRBV27	-	-	CASSLDFNEQFF	TGTGCCAGCAGCCTAGATTTCAATGAGCAGTTCTTC
TRBJ1-6	TRBV7-8	few	-	CASSLGTTGENSPLHF	TGTGCCAGCAGCTTAGGGACGACAGGAGAGAATTCACCCCTCCACTTT
TRBJ1-1	TRBV7-3	-	-	CASSFLRGGRTEAFF	TGTGCCAGCAGCTTTCTACGGGGCGGTAGGACTGAAGCTTTCTTT
TRBJ1-2	TRBV28	-	-	CASSLYRDRGYTF	TGTGCCAGCAGTTTATACAGGGACCGTGGCTACACCTTC
TRBJ1-5	TRBV2	-	-	CASSEKVEGGQPQHF	TGTGCCAGCAGTGAAAAAGTCGAGGGAGGACAGCCCCAGCATTTT
TRBJ2-7	TRBV20-1	-	TRBD2	CSASATSDHSYEQYF	TGCAGTGCTAGTGCGACTAGCGACCACTCCTACGAGCAGTACTTC
TRBJ2-3	TRBV11-2	-	-	CASSPLASADTQYF	TGTGCCAGCAGCCCGCTTGCTAGCGCAGATACGCAGTATTTT
TRBJ2-7	TRBV19	-	-	CASSIGRGYEQYF	TGTGCCAGTAGTATCGGACGGGGCTACGAGCAGTACTTC
TRBJ2-2	TRBV9	-	-	CASSVFDGELFF	TGTGCCAGCAGCGTATTTGACGGGGAGCTGTTTTTT
TRBJ2-3	TRBV25-1	-	-	CASRPNRGKSTDTQYF	TGTGCCAGCAGGCCCAATCGCGGGAAGAGCACAGATACGCAGTATTTT
TRBJ2-1	TRBV7-7	-	-	CASSLGGAGNEQFF	TGTGCTAGCAGCTTAGGAGGGGCAGGAAATGAGCAGTTCTTC
TRBJ1-5	TRBV6-5	-	-	CASSLTESNQPQHF	TGTGCCAGCAGTCTGACAGAAAGCAATCAGCCCCAGCATTTT
TRBJ1-4	TRBV3-1/TRBV3-2	-	TRBD1	CASSLRTGPNEKLFF	TGTGCCAGCAGCCTTCGGACAGGGCCTAATGAAAAACTGTTTTTT
TRBJ1-6	TRBV7-9	-	-	CASSSGRNSYNSPLHF	TGTGCCAGCAGTTCTGGACGGAACTCCTATAATTCACCCCTCCACTTT
TRBJ1-6	TRBV15	-	-	CATSRTRDGYSPLHF	TGTGCCACCAGCCGAACCCGGGACGGATATTCACCCCTCCACTTT
TRBJ2-3	TRBV7-9	once	TRBD1	CASSPKDRGTDTQYF	TGTGCCAGCAGCCCTAAGGACAGGGGAACAGATACGCAGTATTTT
TRBJ1-1	TRBV12-5	-	-	CASGLAASEAFF	TGTGCTAGTGGTTTGGCGGCCTCTGAAGCTTTCTTT
TRBJ2-3	TRBV7-2	-	-	CASSLNWDDTDTQYF	TGTGCCAGCAGCCTCAACTGGGACGATACAGATACGCAGTATTTT
TRBJ2-7	TRBV6-1	-	TRBD1	CASSSTQGEQYF	TGTGCCAGCAGTTCGACACAGGGGGAGCAGTACTTC
TRBJ1-6	TRBV15	once	-	CATSRDFPQGHSPLHF	TGTGCCACCAGCAGAGATTTTCCCCAGGGACATTCACCCCTCCACTTT
TRBJ1-3	TRBV28	-	-	CASSLPHPSFHTIYF	TGTGCCAGCAGTCTACCGCATCCCTCTTTTCACACCATATATTTT
TRBJ1-2	TRBV7-2	-	-	CASSLMYSGYTF	TGTGCCAGCAGCTTAATGTACTCTGGCTACACCTTC
TRBJ2-1	TRBV5-1	few	TRBD2	CASTGLAGGTYNEQFF	TGCGCCAGCACCGGACTAGCGGGAGGAACCTACAATGAGCAGTTCTTC
TRBJ2-2	TRBV9	once	TRBD2	CASSVESSGITGELFF	TGTGCCAGCAGCGTAGAGTCTAGCGGGATCACCGGGGAGCTGTTTTTT
TRBJ1-1	TRBV6-5	once	-	CASSSGNTEAFF	TGTGCCAGCAGTTCTGGTAACACTGAAGCTTTCTTT
TRBJ1-4	TRBV28	once	-	CASTQINEKLFF	TGTGCCAGCACACAGATTAATGAAAAACTGTTTTTT
TRBJ1-2	TRBV19	once	TRBD1	CASSRDSANYGYTF	TGTGCCAGTAGTCGGGACAGCGCTAACTATGGCTACACCTTC
TRBJ1-2	TRBV5-4	-	TRBD1	CASNSKLQGLDGYTF	TGTGCCAGCAACTCAAAATTACAGGGGCTTGATGGCTACACCTTC
TRBJ1-1	TRBV5-6	-	-	CASSFWPMNTEAFF	TGTGCCAGCAGCTTTTGGCCGATGAACACTGAAGCTTTCTTT
TRBJ1-6	TRBV4-1	-	-	CASSQDIWQGENSPLHF	TGCGCCAGCAGCCAAGATATTTGGCAGGGAGAGAATTCACCCCTCCACTTT
TRBJ1-6	TRBV7-3	few	-	CASSTGTYNSPLHF	TGTGCCAGCAGCACCGGGACCTATAATTCACCCCTCCACTTT
TRBJ1-3	TRBV6-4	-	TRBD1	CASSDPHPGRGLTGNTIYF	TGTGCCAGCAGTGACCCACACCCAGGGAGGGGGCTGACTGGAAACACCATATATTTT
TRBJ1-1	TRBV27	-	TRBD1	CASRGQGGVEAFF	TGTGCCAGCAGGGGACAGGGTGGAGTTGAAGCTTTCTTT
TRBJ1-4	TRBV7-9	once	-	CASSPGGGGEKLFF	TGTGCCAGCAGCCCGGGGGGCGGTGGAGAAAAACTGTTTTTT
TRBJ2-7	TRBV6-5	-	TRBD2	CASTEGTIYEQYF	TGTGCCAGCACCGAAGGGACTATCTACGAGCAGTACTTC
TRBJ2-1	TRBV27	-	-	CASVPSEGDEQFF	TGTGCCAGCGTACCCTCTGAAGGGGATGAGCAGTTCTTC